This T cell receptor (beta chain) was observed in a study of OX40 agonist ivuxolimab in advanced cancers. At the level of the whole study: Ivuxolimab, which targeted the costimulatory receptor OX40 (CD134), was an agonistic, fully human IgG2 monoclonal antibody. Partial responses occurred in three dose-escalation patients, of whom one had hepatocellular carcinoma and two had cutaneous melanoma. Peripheral TCRbeta sequencing was intended to test whether TCR sequence diversity was altered and clonal T-cell expansion was caused by ivuxolimab. The monotherapy dose-escalation portion (N of about 57 patients) of the phase I ivuxolimab trial is reported in the paper. In the dose-escalation cohort, 75% to 85% of patients were male, and the mean age was roughly 60 years with a range of roughly 23 to 79. Prior anti-PD-1, anti-PD-L1 or anti-CTLA-4 therapy was permitted, and less than 45% of dose-escalation patients had received checkpoint inhibitors. Intravenous ivuxolimab was administered to patients every 2 weeks at six dose levels: 0.01, 0.1, 0.3, 1.5, 3 and 10 mg/kg. Of the roughly 53 patients in dose escalation, some 19 had hepatocellular carcinoma, some 15 had melanoma, 9 had renal cell carcinoma and 9 had head and neck cancer. General conclusions and limits of the study: At doses of 0.1 to 3.0 mg/kg, clonal expansion of both CD4+ and CD8+ T cells in blood was seen between baseline and week 6. Low levels of normalized T-cell clonal expansion were also seen in some patients who did not respond. After ivuxolimab, expanded clones were on average more numerous among CD8+ T cells than among CD4+ T cells. The antigen specificity of the clonally expanded peripheral T cells was not determined. In partial responders in the 0.1-3.0 mg/kg groups, normalized peripheral clonal expansion was found to be among the lowest, especially among CD8+ T cells.

The trial excluded patients who had a history of autoimmune disease or who were on systemic immunosuppression. In every dose cohort, peripheral blood was drawn for TCR sequencing at baseline, cycle 4 day 1, and cycle 7 day 1. The samples were taken from a phase I, first-in-human, multicenter, open-label dose-escalation trial of ivuxolimab. The trial enrolled adults with locally advanced or metastatic head and neck squamous cell, hepatocellular, melanoma or renal cell carcinoma. Before TCR sequencing, CD4+ and CD8+ T cells were separately sorted from peripheral blood. For sequencing of the TCRbeta CDR3 region, genomic DNA was extracted from the sorted cells. TCRbeta CDR3 regions were sequenced using the immunoSEQ Assay. The immuneACCESS repertoire file appears here via TCRdb, limited to in-frame rearrangements. These files lack a portion of the clones; in checked studies, under half of the deficit traces to unresolved V genes, and the cause of the others is not known. This sample lists about 74,000 clones; 88% were detected once. The ten largest clones take up 0.75% to 1% of the sample.

About this clone: Its specific antigen is unknown. No much larger clone is present one base from it, and per-base qualities are unavailable.

According to the germline V gene, CDR1 reads MNHEY and CDR2 reads SVGAGI. Reading from cysteine to phenylalanine, the CDR3 counts 15 amino acids. Only the CDR3 region is kept as DNA, spanning 45 bases read in frame from base 1. Trimming removed 0 bases from V and 4 bases from J, leaving 9 bases between the germline ends. The source is an adult with an advanced solid tumor such as melanoma, head and neck, liver or kidney cancer. This chain joins TRBV6-5 to TRBJ1-4; the D gene lacks a confident call. Sample: CD4+ or CD8+ T cells sorted from blood, taken in a trial of the OX40 agonist ivuxolimab. The DNA sequence follows: TGTGCCAGCAGTTACTCGAAAGGGTATAATGAAAAACTGTTTTTT. This yields the protein CASSYSKGYNEKLFF.